Sequencing of this T cell receptor beta chain was carried out in a study of shared clonotypes between healthy human individuals. Overall study: Per donor, CD8 memory used one plate, CD8 naive used two, CD4 memory used three and CD4 naive used three.

This table comes from immunoSEQ multiplex PCR, and its TCRdb copy is limited to in-frame clones, with some not included. The table records approximately 2,200,000 clones, 93% of them present only once. Study-wide findings and caveats: When naive CD4 clonotypes were compared across a few donors, about 5% were shared. Sampling used blood alone; tissue repertoires probably differ.

The naive CD8 fraction comprised CD45RO-negative cells positively selected for CCR7 and excluded terminally differentiated effector memory CD45RA+ cells. This CDR3 spans 14 amino acids. The germline gives CDR1 SGHVS, CDR2 FNYEAQ. V shed 5 bases and J 5 bases; nucleotides not matched to a gene: 5. In the case of this clone: Its antigen is unknown. At the DNA level, this CDR3 is encoded by other sequences in the same sample as well.

What was sequenced was naive CD8+ T cells from PBMCs. The source is a man between 18 and 29 years old in good health. Some clones in this sample may be carry-over from other donors' samples. This chain joins TRBV7-6 and TRBJ2-2, with 7 nucleotides matching TRBD1. CDR3 sequence reads: CASSPRTGTGELFF. CDR3 coding DNA: TGTGCCAGCAGCCCACGGACAGGAACCGGGGAGCTGTTTTTT.